One and the same sample provided the 5 T cell receptor beta chains below, sequenced in a study of neoadjuvant nivolumab and ipilimumab in lung cancer. Generated by immunoSEQ multiplex PCR, the TCRdb table keeps only in-frame clones and is missing some. The sample holds over 45,000 clones, around 89% seen once. Sequencing used blood, obtained before neoadjuvant nivolumab, alone or with ipilimumab. These receptor sequences come from an adult with non-small cell lung cancer. Some clones in this sample may be carry-over from other donors' samples.

The rearrangement links TRBV7-2 to TRBJ1-2; a weak D match, TRBD1 (6 bases). Between the trimmed V and J ends, which lost 5 bases and 7 bases, there was a span of 11 bases. Germline CDR1 is SGHTA and CDR2 is FQGNSA. CDR3 length equals 12 residues. This chain's CDR3 is CASSDGQPGYTF. CDR3 sequence (DNA): TGTGCCAGCAGCGACGGACAGCCTGGCTACACCTTC.

Details on this clone: At the DNA level, this CDR3 is encoded by other sequences in the same sample as well. The chain uses TRBV29-1 and TRBJ2-7, with D maybe TRBD1 (5 bases). CDR3 length: 12 amino acids. Germline assignment: CDR1 SQVTM and CDR2 ANQGSEA. V gave up 2 bases and J gave up 3 bases, with 8 bases separating them. CDR3 nucleotide sequence: TGCAGCGTTGAATTACAGGACTACGAGCAGTACTTC. Amino acid sequence: CSVELQDYEQYF.

This chain joins TRBV7-9 and TRBJ1-3; D gene unclear. This CDR3 contains 14 residues. V lost 0 bases and J lost 1, with 4 bases in between. Germline CDR1 SEHNR, CDR2 FQNEAQ (reference sequence). CDR3 in amino acids: CASSLAGSGNTIYF. The CDR3 DNA reads TGTGCCAGCAGCTTAGCAGGATCTGGAAACACCATATATTTT.

This sequence joins TRBV6-6 and TRBJ1-2, with 10 bases matching TRBD1. V dropped 6 bases and J dropped 4; count of bases not matched to a gene: 8. CDR3 length: 15 residues. Germline V lookup: CDR1 MNHNY, CDR2 SVGAGI (reference sequence). CDR3 sequence reads: CASSQTGGRGYGYTF. The CDR3 bases are TGTGCCAGCAGCCAGACAGGGGGCAGGGGCTATGGCTACACCTTC.

The rearrangement links TRBV6-6 to TRBJ2-7; 8 bases align to TRBD1. In germline, CDR1 is MNHNY, CDR2 SVGAGI (reference sequence). CDR3 size: 13 residues. The trim removed 5 bases at V and 2 bases at J, leaving 2 bases unmatched. Here the CDR3 DNA reads TGTGCCAGCAGTCGACAGGGGCCCTACGAGCAGTACTTC. Encoded protein: CASSRQGPYEQYF.